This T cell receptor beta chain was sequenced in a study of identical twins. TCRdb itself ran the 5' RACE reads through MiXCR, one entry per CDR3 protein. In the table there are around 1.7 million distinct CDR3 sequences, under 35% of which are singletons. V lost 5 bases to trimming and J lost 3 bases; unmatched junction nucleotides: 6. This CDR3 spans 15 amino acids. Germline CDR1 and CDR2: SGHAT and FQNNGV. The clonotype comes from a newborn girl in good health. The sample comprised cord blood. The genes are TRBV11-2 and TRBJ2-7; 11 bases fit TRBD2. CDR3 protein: CASSGLAGRGYEQYF. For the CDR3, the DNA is TGTGCCAGCAGCGGACTAGCGGGTAGGGGCTACGAGCAGTACTTC.